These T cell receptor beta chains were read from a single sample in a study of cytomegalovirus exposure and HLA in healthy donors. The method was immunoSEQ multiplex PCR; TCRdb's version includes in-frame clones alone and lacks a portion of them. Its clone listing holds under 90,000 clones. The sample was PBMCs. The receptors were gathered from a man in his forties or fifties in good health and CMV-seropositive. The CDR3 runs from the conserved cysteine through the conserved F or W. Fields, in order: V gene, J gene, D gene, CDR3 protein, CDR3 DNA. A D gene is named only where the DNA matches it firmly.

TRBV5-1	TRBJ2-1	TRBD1	CASSLAGTVGHEQFF	TGCGCCAGCAGCTTGGCTGGGACAGTAGGCCATGAGCAGTTCTTC
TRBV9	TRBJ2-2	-	CASSAESGPGAGELFF	TGTGCCAGCAGCGCAGAGTCCGGGCCCGGGGCCGGGGAGCTGTTTTTT
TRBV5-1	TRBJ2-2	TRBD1	CASSSRDSINTGELFF	TGCGCCAGCAGCTCCAGGGACAGCATAAACACCGGGGAGCTGTTTTTT
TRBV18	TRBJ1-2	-	CASSPGTYGYTF	TGTGCCAGCTCACCGGGCACCTATGGCTACACCTTC
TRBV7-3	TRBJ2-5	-	CASSLDSGETQYF	TGTGCCAGCAGCTTGGACAGTGGAGAGACCCAGTACTTC
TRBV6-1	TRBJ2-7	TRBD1	CASLTGGKMNEQYF	TGTGCCAGCCTCACAGGGGGGAAGATGAACGAGCAGTACTTC
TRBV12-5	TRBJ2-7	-	CASGLDSNYEQYF	TGTGCTAGTGGTTTGGACTCCAACTACGAGCAGTACTTC
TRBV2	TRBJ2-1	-	CASSEAGEFSYNEQFF	TGTGCCAGCAGTGAAGCCGGGGAATTCTCCTACAATGAGCAGTTCTTC
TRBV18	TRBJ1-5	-	CASSPRRDQPQHF	TGTGCCAGCTCACCAAGGAGAGATCAGCCCCAGCATTTT
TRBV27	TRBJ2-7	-	CASRIPGGGPYEQYF	TGTGCCAGCAGGATCCCTGGGGGAGGCCCCTACGAGCAGTACTTC
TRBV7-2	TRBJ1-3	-	CASSLGWAGNTIYF	TGTGCCAGCAGCTTAGGTTGGGCAGGAAACACCATATATTTT
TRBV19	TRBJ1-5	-	CASSINGGGTNQPQHF	TGTGCCAGTAGTATCAACGGCGGAGGTACCAATCAGCCCCAGCATTTT
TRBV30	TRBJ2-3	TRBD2	CAWTGGGTDTQYF	TGTGCCTGGACCGGGGGGGGCACAGATACGCAGTATTTT
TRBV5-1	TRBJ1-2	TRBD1	CASSFRLGTARLYGYTF	TGCGCCAGCAGTTTCCGTCTCGGGACAGCCCGTCTCTATGGCTACACCTTC
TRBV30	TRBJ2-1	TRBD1	CAWAGTAYNEQFF	TGTGCCTGGGCCGGGACAGCGTACAATGAGCAGTTCTTC
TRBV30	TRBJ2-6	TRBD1	CAWSWRTGGRFSGANVLTF	TGTGCCTGGAGTTGGAGGACAGGAGGAAGGTTCTCTGGGGCCAACGTCCTGACTTTC